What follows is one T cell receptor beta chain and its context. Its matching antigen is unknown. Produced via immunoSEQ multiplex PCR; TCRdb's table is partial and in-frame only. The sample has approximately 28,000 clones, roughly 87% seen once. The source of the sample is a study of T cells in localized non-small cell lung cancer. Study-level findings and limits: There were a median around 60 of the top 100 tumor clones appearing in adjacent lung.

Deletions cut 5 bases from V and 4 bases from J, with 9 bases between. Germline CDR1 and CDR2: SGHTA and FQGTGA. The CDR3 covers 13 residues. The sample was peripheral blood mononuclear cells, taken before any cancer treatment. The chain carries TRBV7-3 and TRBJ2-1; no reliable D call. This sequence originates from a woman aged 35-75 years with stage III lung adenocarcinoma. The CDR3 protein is CASSPDLYNEQFF. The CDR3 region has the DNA TGTGCCAGCAGCCCCGACCTATACAATGAGCAGTTCTTC.